This entry features one T cell receptor (beta chain) sequence. Germline V gene lookup returns CDR1 MNHNS and CDR2 SASEGT. The CDR3 totals 15 residues. Trimming took 7 bases from V and 5 from J; bases not matched to a gene: 7. These data belong to a study of shared clonotypes between healthy human individuals. Produced via immunoSEQ multiplex PCR; TCRdb's table is partial and in-frame only. The sample yields nearly 500,000 clones, about 79% seen once. Sample: PBMCs. The rearrangement uses TRBV6-1 and TRBJ2-1, with 11 bases lining up with TRBD2. The sequence derives from a woman aged 40 to 50 in good health. Some clones in this sample may be carry-over from other donors' samples. CDR3 DNA: TGTGCCAGCATTCGACTAGCGGGGAGGCACAATGAGCAGTTCTTC. Translated: CASIRLAGRHNEQFF.